This TCR beta chain was captured in a study of radiotherapy plus CTLA-4 blockade in lung cancer. Study summary: Objective responses were observed in more than 15% of patients, and disease control was achieved by around 31%.

Only in-frame clones appear in the TCRdb table, and some are missing; sequencing was by immunoSEQ multiplex PCR. Among about 120,000 clones listed, over 65% were seen once. This CDR3 has 14 amino acids. The V end was cut by 1 base, the J end by 3 bases, with 11 bases between. Germline V gene sequence: CDR1 SGHRS, CDR2 YFSETQ. The specimen comprised peripheral blood, sampled from a patient treated with radiotherapy plus ipilimumab. The clonotype was recovered from a human donor with non-small cell lung cancer that progressed on radiotherapy plus ipilimumab. Some clones in this sample may be carry-over from other donors' samples. This chain links TRBV5-1 with TRBJ2-7; unclear D gene. Written as DNA, the CDR3 is TGCGCCAGCAGCTTGATGGGGATACTCTACGAGCAGTACTTC. It specifies CASSLMGILYEQYF. Using reference TRBV5-1 and TRBJ2-7 for the parts outside the CDR3, the full variable domain is KAGVTQTPRYLIKTRGQQVTLSCSPISGHRSVSWYQQTPGQGLQFLFEYFSETQRNKGNFPGRFSGRQFSNSRSEMNVSTLELGDSALYLCASSLMGILYEQYFGPGTRLTVT.